The rows below give T cell receptor beta chains drawn from one sample of a study of blood T cell repertoires in COVID-19. Assay: immunoSEQ multiplex PCR; the TCRdb copy retains only in-frame clones and omits some. Of about 240,000 clones in the sample, roughly 80% were seen once. The sequenced sample was peripheral blood. The receptor source for this set is a woman aged 18-29 years with acute or convalescent COVID-19. CDR3s include the opening cysteine and the closing phenylalanine or tryptophan. A D gene is named only where the DNA matches it firmly. A clone size is listed for some rows: how often the clone was seen (once, few, many), or a class if it is expanded.

cdr3_length j_call clone_size v_call d_call cdr3_nt cdr3_aa
11 TRBJ1-2 . TRBV30 . TGTGCCTGGAGTGAAGGGGGTGGCTACACCTTC CAWSEGGGYTF
15 TRBJ2-7 . TRBV9 . TGTGCCAGCAGCGTAGACACGTCCCCGGGCTACGAGCAGTACTTC CASSVDTSPGYEQYF
15 TRBJ1-2 . TRBV5-1 . TGCGCCAGCAGCTTGGAGGGGATTGTAAGCTATGGCTACACCTTC CASSLEGIVSYGYTF
14 TRBJ1-1 . TRBV3-1/TRBV3-2 . TGTGCCAGCAGCCAAAATTGGGGGCGGACTGAAGCTTTCTTT CASSQNWGRTEAFF
19 TRBJ2-6 . TRBV23-1 TRBD1 TGCGCCAGCAGTCAATCAAGGGACAGGGAAGAATCTGGGGCCAACGTCCTGACTTTC CASSQSRDREESGANVLTF
16 TRBJ1-2 few TRBV27 TRBD1 TGTGCCAGCAGCCCGACAGGGGTAAAAGAGAAGTATGGCTACACCTTC CASSPTGVKEKYGYTF
10 TRBJ1-2 . TRBV10-3 . TGTGCCATCGGGGCGGCGGGCTACACCTTC CAIGAAGYTF
11 TRBJ2-7 . TRBV20-1 . TGCAGTGCTAGAGGAGACTACGAGCAGTACTTC CSARGDYEQYF
13 TRBJ2-7 . TRBV28 . TGTGCCAGCAGTAGTTCCGGTTCCTACGAGCAGTACTTC CASSSSGSYEQYF
15 TRBJ2-3 . TRBV7-3 TRBD1 TGTGCCAGCAGCTTCGGGACAGAAAGCACAGATACGCAGTATTTT CASSFGTESTDTQYF
16 TRBJ2-2 . TRBV6-2/TRBV6-3 TRBD1 TGTGCCAGCAGTTTCCCGACAGGGGGCTTTTACGGGGAGCTGTTTTTT CASSFPTGGFYGELFF
17 TRBJ1-4 . TRBV11-2 . TGTGCCAGCAGCTCTGACGAAGAGATCGGGTTTAATGAAAAACTGTTTTTT CASSSDEEIGFNEKLFF
13 TRBJ2-7 few TRBV19 . TGTGCCAGTAGTATTGGGGCTTGGTATGAGCAGTACTTC CASSIGAWYEQYF
16 TRBJ2-1 . TRBV27 TRBD2 TGTGCCAGCAGTCCCCCCCCTAGCGGGTACAACAATGAGCAGTTCTTC CASSPPPSGYNNEQFF
16 TRBJ2-7 . TRBV9 TRBD2 TGTGCCAGCAGCGTAGGAGTTAGCGGGAGGGCCGGGGAGCAGTACTTC CASSVGVSGRAGEQYF
14 TRBJ1-2 once TRBV28 . TGTGCCAGCCATTCTTTCGACAGGTTCTATGGCTACACCTTC CASHSFDRFYGYTF
14 TRBJ2-7 . TRBV29-1 TRBD1 TGCAGCGTTTGGGGGACAGGGGAATCCTACGAGCAGTACTTC CSVWGTGESYEQYF